The clone carrying this TCR beta chain has just a few counts. In TCRdb, the PCR reads were re-called with MiXCR into one record per CDR3 protein. The table shows approximately 550,000 distinct CDR3 sequences, with 20% to 25% occurring only once. Germline CDR1 and CDR2: MDHEN and SYDVKM. V shed 4 bases and J 2 bases; nucleotides not matched to a gene: 9. The CDR3 consists of 17 residues. The record originates from a study of molecular identifiers for immune sequencing clone quantification. The receptor comes from a human donor in good health. Some libraries in this study had Jurkat cell RNA spiked in. What was sequenced was naive CD8+ T cells from blood, with Jurkat cell RNA spiked in. Indicated subset: FACS-sorted CD8+CD4-CCR7+CD45RA+ naive T cells. The chain recombines TRBV28 with TRBJ2-3; TRBD1 agrees at 10 bases. As DNA, the CDR3 is TGTGCCAGCAGTTCCCGGGACAGGGGCCAATTCACAGATACGCAGTATTTT. This gives the protein CASSSRDRGQFTDTQYF.